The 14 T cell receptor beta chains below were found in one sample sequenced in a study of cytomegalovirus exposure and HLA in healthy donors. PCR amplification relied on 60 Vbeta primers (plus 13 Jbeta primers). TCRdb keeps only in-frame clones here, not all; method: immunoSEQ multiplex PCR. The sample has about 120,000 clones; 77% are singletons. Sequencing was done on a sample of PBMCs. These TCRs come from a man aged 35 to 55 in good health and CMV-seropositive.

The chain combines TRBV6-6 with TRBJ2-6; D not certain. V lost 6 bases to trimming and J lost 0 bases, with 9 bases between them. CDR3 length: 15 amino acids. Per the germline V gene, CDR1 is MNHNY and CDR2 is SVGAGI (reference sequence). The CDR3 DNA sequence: TGTGCCAGCAGATCCCGGAGCTCTGGGGCCAACGTCCTGACTTTC. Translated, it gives CASRSRSSGANVLTF.

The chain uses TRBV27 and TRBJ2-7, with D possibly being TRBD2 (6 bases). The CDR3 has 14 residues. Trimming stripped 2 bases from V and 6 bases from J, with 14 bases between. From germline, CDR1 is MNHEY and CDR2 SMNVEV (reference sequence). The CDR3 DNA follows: TGTGCCAGCAGTTTAAAACGGGTCGGGAGCGAGCAGTACTTC. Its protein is CASSLKRVGSEQYF.

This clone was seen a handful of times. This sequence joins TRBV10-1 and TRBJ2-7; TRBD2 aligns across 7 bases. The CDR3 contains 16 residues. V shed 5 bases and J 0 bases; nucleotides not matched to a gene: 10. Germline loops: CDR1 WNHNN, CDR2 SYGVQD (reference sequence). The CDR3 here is CASSCPPRGSSYEQYF. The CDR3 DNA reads TGCGCCAGCAGTTGTCCTCCTCGCGGGAGCTCCTACGAGCAGTACTTC.

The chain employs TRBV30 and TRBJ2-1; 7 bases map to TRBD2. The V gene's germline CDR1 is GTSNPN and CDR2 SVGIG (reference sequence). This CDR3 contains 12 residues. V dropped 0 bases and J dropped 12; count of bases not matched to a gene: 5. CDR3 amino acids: CAWSVGGSWQFF. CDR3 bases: TGTGCCTGGAGTGTGGGGGGGTCCTGGCAGTTCTTC.

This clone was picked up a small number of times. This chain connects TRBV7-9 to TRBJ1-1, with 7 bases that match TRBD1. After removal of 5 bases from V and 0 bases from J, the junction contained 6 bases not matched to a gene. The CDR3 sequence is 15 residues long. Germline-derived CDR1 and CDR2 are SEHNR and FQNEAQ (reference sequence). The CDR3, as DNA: TGTGCCAGCAGCCCACAGGGGAACTTGAACACTGAAGCTTTCTTT. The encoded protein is CASSPQGNLNTEAFF.

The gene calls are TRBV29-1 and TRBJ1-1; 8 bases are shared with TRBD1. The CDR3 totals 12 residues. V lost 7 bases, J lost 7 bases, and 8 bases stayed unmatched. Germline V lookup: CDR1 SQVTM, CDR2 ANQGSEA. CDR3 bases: TGCAGCGCCAGGACAGGGTACGGTGAAGCTTTCTTT. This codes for CSARTGYGEAFF.

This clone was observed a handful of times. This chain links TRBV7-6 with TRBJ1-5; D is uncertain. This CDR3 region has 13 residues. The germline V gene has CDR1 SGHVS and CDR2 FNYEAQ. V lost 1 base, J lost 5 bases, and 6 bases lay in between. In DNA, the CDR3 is TGTGCCAGCAGCTTAGGTCCGGATCAGCCCCAGCATTTT. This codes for CASSLGPDQPQHF.

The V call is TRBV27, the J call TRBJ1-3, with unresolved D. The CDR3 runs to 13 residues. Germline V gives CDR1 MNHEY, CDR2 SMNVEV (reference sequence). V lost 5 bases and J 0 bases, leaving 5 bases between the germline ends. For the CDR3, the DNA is TGTGCCAGCAGTCTCCGCTCTGGAAACACCATATATTTT. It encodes CASSLRSGNTIYF.

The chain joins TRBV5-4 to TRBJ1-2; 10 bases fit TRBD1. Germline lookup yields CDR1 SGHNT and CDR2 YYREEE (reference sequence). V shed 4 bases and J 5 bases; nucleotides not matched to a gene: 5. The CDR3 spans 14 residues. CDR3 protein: CASSVTGGPYGYTF. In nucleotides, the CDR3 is TGTGCCAGCAGCGTGACAGGGGGCCCTTATGGCTACACCTTC.

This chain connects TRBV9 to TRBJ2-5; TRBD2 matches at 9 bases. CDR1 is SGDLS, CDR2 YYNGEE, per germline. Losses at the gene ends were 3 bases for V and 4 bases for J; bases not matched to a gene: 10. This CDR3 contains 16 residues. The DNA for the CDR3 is TGTGCCAGCAGCGCCACTGGCGGGGGGGGAATAGAGACCCAGTACTTC. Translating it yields CASSATGGGGIETQYF.

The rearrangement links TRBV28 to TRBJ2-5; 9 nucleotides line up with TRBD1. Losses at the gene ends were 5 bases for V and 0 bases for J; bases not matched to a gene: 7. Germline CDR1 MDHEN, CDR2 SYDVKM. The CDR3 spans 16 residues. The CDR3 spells CASSRPGTGNQETQYF. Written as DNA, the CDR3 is TGTGCCAGCAGTCGGCCCGGGACAGGGAACCAAGAGACCCAGTACTTC.

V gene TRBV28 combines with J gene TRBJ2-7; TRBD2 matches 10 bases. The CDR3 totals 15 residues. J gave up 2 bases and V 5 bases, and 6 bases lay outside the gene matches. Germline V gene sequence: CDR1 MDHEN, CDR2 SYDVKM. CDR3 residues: CASSQIAGGPYEQYF. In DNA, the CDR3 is TGTGCCAGCAGTCAAATAGCGGGGGGCCCCTACGAGCAGTACTTC.

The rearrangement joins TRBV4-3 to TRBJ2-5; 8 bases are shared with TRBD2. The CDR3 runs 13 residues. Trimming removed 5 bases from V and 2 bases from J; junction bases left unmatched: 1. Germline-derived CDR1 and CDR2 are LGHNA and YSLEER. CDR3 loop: CASSSGGQETQYF. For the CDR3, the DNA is TGCGCCAGCAGCTCGGGGGGGCAAGAGACCCAGTACTTC.

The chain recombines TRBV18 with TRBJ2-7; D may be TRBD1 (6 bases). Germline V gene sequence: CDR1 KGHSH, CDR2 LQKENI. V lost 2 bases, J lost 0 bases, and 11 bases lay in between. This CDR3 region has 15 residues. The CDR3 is CASSPDRRISYEQYF. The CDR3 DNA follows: TGTGCCAGCTCACCAGACAGGAGAATCTCCTACGAGCAGTACTTC.